The clone carrying this T cell receptor beta chain was seen ten or more times. The record originates from a study of identical twins. The CDR3 is made up of 14 amino acids. Germline V lookup: CDR1 SGDLS, CDR2 YYNGEE. V was pared by 7 bases and J by 2 bases, with 13 bases between. MiXCR was run by TCRdb on the 5' RACE reads, yielding one entry per CDR3 protein. The table shows hundreds of thousands of distinct CDR3 sequences, with roughly 7.5% occurring only once. The sample was also reused in another study, on yellow fever vaccine responses in identical twins.

V usage is TRBV9 and J usage is TRBJ2-1, with unresolved D. Sequencing input: memory (CD45RO+) T cells sorted from blood. This receptor was obtained from a young woman in good health. CDR3 nucleotide sequence: TGTGCCAGCGGAGACCCCCAACCCTACAATGAGCAGTTCTTC. Its protein is CASGDPQPYNEQFF.